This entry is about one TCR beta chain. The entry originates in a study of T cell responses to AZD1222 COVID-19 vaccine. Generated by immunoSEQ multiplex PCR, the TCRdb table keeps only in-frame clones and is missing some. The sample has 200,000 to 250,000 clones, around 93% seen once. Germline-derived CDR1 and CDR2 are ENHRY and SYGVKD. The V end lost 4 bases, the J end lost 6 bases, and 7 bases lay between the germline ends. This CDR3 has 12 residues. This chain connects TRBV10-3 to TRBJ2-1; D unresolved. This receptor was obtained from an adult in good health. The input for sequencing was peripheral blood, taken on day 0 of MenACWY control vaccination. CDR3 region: CAISVLINEQFF. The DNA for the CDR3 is TGTGCCATCAGTGTCTTGATCAATGAGCAGTTCTTC.